This TCR beta chain was captured by sequencing in a study of T cell responses to AZD1222 COVID-19 vaccine. Study findings and constraints: Dominant CD4 TCR responses targeted spike regions 160-218 and 743-854. The donor cohort was predominantly white British with a female majority, and clonal diversity may have been underestimated.

For this clone: Its specificity is unknown.

This table comes from immunoSEQ multiplex PCR, and its TCRdb copy is limited to in-frame clones, with some not included. The table has some 92,000 clones, 88% seen once. Sequenced here: peripheral blood, sampled on day 0 of AZD1222 vaccination. This receptor was obtained from an adult in good health.

This CDR3 reads CAIKPEGRETQYF. The CDR3 region has the DNA TGTGCCATCAAACCGGAGGGTAGGGAGACCCAGTACTTC. The chain recombines TRBV10-3 with TRBJ2-5; tentative D call: TRBD2 (6 bases). The V gene's germline CDR1 is ENHRY and CDR2 SYGVKD. Trimming removed 7 bases at V and 5 bases at J, with 14 bases between. The CDR3 has 13 residues.